This note documents a single TCR beta chain sequence. Its antigen remains undetermined. There are no base qualities to consult, and no much larger clone falls within one base. The sample is drawn from a study of shared clonotypes between healthy human individuals (dated by TCRdb to the early 2020s). Describing the broader study: The cohort included three men and two women between 18 and 49 years of age. Per donor, three plates each were used for CD4 naive and CD4 memory, two for CD8 naive, and one for CD8 memory. Libraries were prepared and TCR repertoires were sequenced by different laboratories using diverse techniques, in order to increase sequencing depth and limit assay-specific biases. Per donor, leukapheresis produced somewhere between about 0.9 and 9 billion PBMCs. Blood TCR repertoires of five healthy adults were deeply sequenced to estimate repertoire size and the extent of clonotype sharing between individuals. Beyond this particular receptor, the publication reports: Incomplete sequencing was indicated by rarefaction of sorted-subset datasets, despite the large sequencing depth. Naive subsets generally had larger estimated clonotype richness than memory subsets. When several donors were compared, the shared fraction of clonotypes was 5% to 6.5% for naive CD4, approximately 3.5% for naive CD8, 2% to 2.5% for memory CD4, and around 0.4% for memory CD8. The small number of donors limited the genetic and exposure-history diversity represented. Pairwise subsampling indicated that sequencing depth was expected to affect the degree of clonotype sharing among donors. Sampling was limited to blood, and TCR repertoires in tissue likely differ from TCR repertoires in blood. Compared with non-shared clonotypes, the clonotypes found in all four sorted-subset donors had higher generation probabilities.

The donors were healthy, HIV-negative adults who had no recently reported acute infections or vaccinations. All donors were Caucasian adults living in Nashville, Tennessee, USA. Magnetic negative selection was used to enrich CD4+ T cells, after which naive cells were positively selected on CD45RA and the negative fraction became the memory subset. Blood was obtained by leukapheresis, after which PBMCs were separated by Ficoll-Histopaque density gradient centrifugation and cryopreserved in liquid nitrogen vapor phase. Purity and quantity of every magnetically sorted T cell population were checked by analytical flow cytometry. Each sorted fraction had its genomic DNA isolated and then quantified by UV absorbance on a Nanodrop 2000c. TCR CDR3 regions were amplified from genomic DNA by multiplex PCR using the deep immunoSEQ assay. Extracted genomic DNA from each cell subset was spread evenly across all wells of several immunoSEQ 96-well plates, with each plate serving as a replicate. Each replicate PCR for sorted subsets received about 0.2 ug genomic DNA, equal to 28,000 or so T cell genomes. Purified libraries were measured with a Qubit 3.0 fluorometer, size-checked on a Bioanalyzer 2100, and measured again with the KAPA Library Quantification kit. Every immunoSEQ 96-well plate was sequenced on a separate single-read 150-cycle Illumina NextSeq 550 flow cell. Per the source publication's procedure: The immunoSEQ output contained only junctional sequences without quality scores, so filtering could not match that applied to full-length reads. Sequences were annotated with PyIR, a Python wrapper for IgBLAST v1.9, and V/J genes and CDR3 were assigned using IMGT germline references. Reads were removed for weak V/J assignments (E-value above 1e-6), missing CDR3, stop codons, out-of-frame junctions, or ambiguous translated residues. A V3J clonotype was defined by an identical inferred V gene, J gene, and CDR3 amino acid sequence. The percentage overlap between two repertoires was calculated by dividing the number of shared unique clonotypes by the size of the smaller repertoire. Repertoire richness was assessed with RTK rarefaction, the Chao1 estimator, and Recon v2.1 estimates of unobserved clonotypes. Generation probabilities for all TCRbeta clonotypes obtained by the gDNA method from a few donors were computed using OLGA. As stored in TCRdb, this immuneACCESS dataset retains in-frame rearrangements with V and J assigned. A fraction of the clones does not appear; measured against another copy, unresolved V genes explain less than half of the discrepancy, and the remainder lacks a known reason. V, J and clone size derive from that table, while D and trimming were established from the DNA sequence. This sample gives about 2 million clones in total; 85% to 95% of them show up just once. 0.1% to 0.15% of the sample rests with the top ten.

CDR1 and CDR2 are drawn from the germline V gene: WSHSY, SAAADI. The CDR3 has 17 amino acids, counting the end cysteine and phenylalanine. CDR3 DNA is the only sequence kept; it has 51 bases, read in frame from the first base. At the junction V is shortened by 0 bases and J by 1 base, with 14 bases in between. The rearranged chain carries TRBV10-2 and TRBJ2-3, with the D gene call left open. The specimen sequenced was naive CD4+ T cells sorted from blood. The cell subset or site label of this sample denotes: CD45RA+ positively selected. This clonotype was sampled from a man between 18 and 29 years old in good health. The nucleotides read TGCGCCAGCAGTGAGTCCTTCGGAACCATCCGCACAGATACGCAGTATTTT. Its protein is CASSESFGTIRTDTQYF.